The source of this TCR beta chain is a study of CD8 T cells in ankylosing spondylitis. General study results and limits: In reactive arthritis synovial fluid and blood, some motif variants had been reported before. Blood from ankylosing spondylitis patients appeared to carry a characteristic roughly eight-variant TCR beta motif.

This clonotype was observed a few times. The antigen is undetermined. This CDR3 is built from 15 residues. Trimming took 2 bases from V and 3 from J, leaving 11 bases between them. Germline CDR1 SNHLY, CDR2 FYNNEI. Via MiXCR, TCRdb re-called the 5' RACE reads, giving one row per CDR3 protein. The sample holds about 450,000 distinct CDR3 sequences, roughly 25% seen once. This receptor was identified in a male donor with ankylosing spondylitis. The J gene is TRBJ1-5, the V gene TRBV2; D perhaps matches TRBD1 (6 bases). Sample: blood, either unsorted or a sorted T cell fraction (not recorded which). The CDR3 DNA follows: TGTGCCAGCAGTGAATCGCAGGGGATCAATCAGCCCCAGCATTTT. The encoded protein is CASSESQGINQPQHF.